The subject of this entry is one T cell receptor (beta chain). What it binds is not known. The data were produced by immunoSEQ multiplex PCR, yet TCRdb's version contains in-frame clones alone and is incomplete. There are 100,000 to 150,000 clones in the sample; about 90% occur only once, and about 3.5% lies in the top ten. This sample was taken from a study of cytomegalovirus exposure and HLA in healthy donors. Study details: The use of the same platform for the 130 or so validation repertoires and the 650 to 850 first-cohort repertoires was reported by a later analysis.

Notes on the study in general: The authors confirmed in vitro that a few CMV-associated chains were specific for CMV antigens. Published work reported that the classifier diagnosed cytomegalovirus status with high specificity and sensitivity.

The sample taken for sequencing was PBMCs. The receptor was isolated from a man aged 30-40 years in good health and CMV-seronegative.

CDR3 coding DNA: TGTGCCAGCAGCTATCGGACAGGGGGCCGAACCGGGGAGCTGTTTTTT. Translating gives CASSYRTGGRTGELFF. V usage is TRBV7-9 and J usage is TRBJ2-2; 11 nucleotides line up with TRBD1. CDR3 length: 16 amino acids. Germline CDR1 and CDR2: SEHNR and FQNEAQ (reference sequence). V trimming: 4 bases; J trimming: 5 bases; junction bases outside the gene matches: 6.